A single sample is the source of the 23 T cell receptor beta chains below, sequenced in a study of T cell repertoires in cytomegalovirus infection. These receptors have no known antigen. TCRdb itself ran the reads through MiXCR, one entry per CDR3 protein. This table has tens of thousands of distinct CDR3 sequences, about 42% appearing once. Here the sequenced sample was CD8+ T cells from cultured PBMCs, taken from culture after CMV antigen stimulation. The receptors derive from a human donor in good health (CMV status not recorded). Some clones in this sample may be carry-over from other donors' samples.

The CDR3 nucleotides read TGTGCCAGCAGTTACTCTCCATTTCGGGAGCAGTACTTC. Encoded protein: CASSYSPFREQYF. The gene calls are TRBV6-5 and TRBJ2-7; D unresolved. The V gene lost 0 bases and the J gene lost 7 bases, with 10 bases spanning the gap. CDR1 and CDR2 (germline): MNHEY, SVGAGI. CDR3 length equals 13 residues.

This clonotype showed up just a few times. The V and J genes are TRBV7-9 and TRBJ2-1; D is ambiguous. CDR3 size: 20 residues. The germline V and J ends were trimmed by 5 bases and 0 bases, with 26 bases remaining between them. Germline CDR1 reads SEHNR; CDR2 reads FQNEAQ (reference sequence). The CDR3 DNA reads TGTGCCAGCAGCCTCGGCCGGTCACTACGAGACCATTACTCCTACAATGAGCAGTTCTTC. This encodes CASSLGRSLRDHYSYNEQFF.

This clonotype was seen more than once but under ten times. This chain links TRBV6-2 or TRBV6-3 with TRBJ2-7, with D hard to call. This CDR3 spans 11 amino acids. V lost 7 bases and J lost 6, with 10 bases in between. CDR1 is MNHEY, CDR2 SVGEGT, per germline. The CDR3 bases are TGTGCCAGCACGTTCAAGGGCGAGCAGTACTTC. It translates to CASTFKGEQYF.

Worth noting for this clonotype: Mismatch with germline at one junction end may stem from a read error. CDR3 coding DNA: TGTGCCACCAGTACAGGTCGGCGAGCGGAGACCCAGTACTTC. The encoded protein is CATSTGRRAETQYF. This chain uses TRBV28 with TRBJ2-5; D might be TRBD1 (5 bases). The germline CDR1 and CDR2 sequences are MDHEN and SYDVKM. The CDR3 totals 14 residues.

This clonotype was seen a few times. V gene TRBV11-2 combines with J gene TRBJ2-7; 9 nucleotides align to TRBD1. The CDR3 has 15 amino acids. In germline, CDR1 is SGHAT, CDR2 FQNNGV. Germline trimming cut 3 bases from V and 0 bases from J; bases unmatched to any gene: 3. The CDR3: CASSLYRGLSYEQYF. The CDR3, as DNA: TGTGCCAGCAGCTTGTACAGGGGGCTCTCCTACGAGCAGTACTTC.

This clonotype was seen a few times. V is TRBV11-2 and J is TRBJ2-3; 14 bases are a match to TRBD2. Germline V gene sequence: CDR1 SGHAT, CDR2 FQNNGV. The CDR3 extends over 18 amino acids. V shed 5 bases, J shed 2 bases, and the junction held 9 bases outside the gene matches. CDR3 coding DNA: TGTGCCAGCAGCCCCGGGACTAGCGGGGGCCACATCACAGATACGCAGTATTTT. This gives the protein CASSPGTSGGHITDTQYF.

In its sample, this clonotype was seen many times. The chain's CDR3 is CASSLSGGNGEQYF. The CDR3, as DNA: TGTGCCAGCAGTCTAAGTGGGGGGAACGGCGAGCAGTACTTC. The J gene is TRBJ2-7, the V gene TRBV7-6, with a possible D match to TRBD2 (6 bases). The length of the CDR3 is 14 residues. V dropped 6 bases and J dropped 6 bases, with 18 bases sitting between them. CDR1 and CDR2 from the germline V gene are SGHVS and FNYEAQ.

This clonotype was seen only a few times. The gene calls are TRBV6-1 and TRBJ1-2; 11 bases are a match to TRBD1. CDR1 is MNHNS, CDR2 SASEGT, per germline. This CDR3 spans 21 amino acids. V shed 5 bases, J shed 2 bases, and the junction held 22 bases outside the gene matches. The CDR3 DNA reads as TGTGCCAGCAGTAAGGGGGTCCGTATTTCTGGACAGGGGGCCAGAAACTATGGCTACACCTTC. Encoded protein: CASSKGVRISGQGARNYGYTF.

The chain combines TRBV6-6 with TRBJ1-1; no definite D call. The V gene's germline CDR1 is MNHNY and CDR2 SVGAGI (reference sequence). CDR3 length equals 13 residues. Trimming stripped 8 bases from V and 3 bases from J, with 13 bases between. The CDR3 DNA follows: TGTGCCAGCGAGGCCCCGATGGACACTGAAGCTTTCTTT. It specifies CASEAPMDTEAFF.

The V and J genes are TRBV6-2 or TRBV6-3 and TRBJ1-3; 10 nucleotides align to TRBD1. CDR3 size: 17 residues. The germline gives CDR1 MNHEY, CDR2 SVGEGT. V was pared by 6 bases and J by 3 bases, with 11 bases of the junction left unmatched. The CDR3 region has the DNA TGTGCCAGCAGAGGATTTCCCGGGACAGGGGATGGAAACACCATATATTTT. It is translated as CASRGFPGTGDGNTIYF.

The chain uses TRBV5-6 and TRBJ2-2; D not certain. This CDR3 is 13 amino acids long. Trimming stripped 4 bases from V and 1 base from J, with 5 bases between. CDR1 SGHDT and CDR2 YYEEEE come from the germline V gene. Here the CDR3 DNA reads TGTGCCAGCAGCACCATGAACACCGGGGAGCTGTTTTTT. The encoded protein is CASSTMNTGELFF.

The rearrangement joins TRBV20-1 to TRBJ2-7; 11 nucleotides match TRBD2. The V gene's germline CDR1 is DFQATT and CDR2 SNEGSKA (reference sequence). The CDR3 length is 15 residues. V shed 1 base and J 7 bases; nucleotides not matched to a gene: 9. The CDR3 sequence: CSARVITSGRGEQYF. The CDR3 DNA follows: TGCAGTGCTAGAGTCATAACTAGCGGGAGAGGTGAGCAGTACTTC.

This sequence joins TRBV20-1 and TRBJ2-3; the D is unclear. Trimming cost V 0 bases and J 3 bases, with 13 bases left between them. The CDR3 is made up of 15 amino acids. In germline, CDR1 is DFQATT, CDR2 SNEGSKA (reference sequence). The CDR3 reads CSARDGRDVTDTQYF. CDR3 DNA sequence: TGCAGTGCTAGAGATGGAAGGGATGTTACAGATACGCAGTATTTT.

This clonotype has more than one count but fewer than ten. The CDR3, as DNA: TGTGCCAGCAGCTTGGGCCAGGGGTACCAAGAGACCCAGTACTTC. Its protein is CASSLGQGYQETQYF. The chain uses TRBV5-6 and TRBJ2-5, with D tentatively TRBD1 (6 bases). Trimming took 0 bases from V and 0 from J, leaving 9 bases between them. Germline V gene sequence: CDR1 SGHDT, CDR2 YYEEEE. There are 15 residues in the CDR3. Filled out from reference TRBV5-6 and TRBJ2-5, the complete variable domain reads DAGVTQSPTHLIKTRGQQVTLRCSPKSGHDTVSWYQQALGQGPQFIFQYYEEEERQRGNFPDRFSGHQFPNYSSELNVNALLLGDSALYLCASSLGQGYQETQYFGPGTRLLVL.

This clonotype was counted a few times. The genes are TRBV12-3 or TRBV12-4 and TRBJ2-1, with D hard to call. Trimming removed 4 bases from V and 8 bases from J, with 18 bases in between. The CDR3 is made up of 15 amino acids. The chain's CDR3 is CASSSSSNWGYEQFF. CDR3 bases: TGTGCCAGCAGTTCAAGCTCCAACTGGGGTTATGAGCAGTTCTTC.

This clonotype was picked up a small number of times. The CDR3 nucleotides are TGTGCCAGCAGCTTAATGTCAGAATACGAGCAGTACTTC. It yields the protein CASSLMSEYEQYF. The rearrangement uses TRBV11-2 and TRBJ2-7; D gene uncertain. Trimming stripped 2 bases from V and 4 bases from J, with 9 bases between. Per the germline V gene, CDR1 is SGHAT and CDR2 is FQNNGV. This CDR3 has 13 amino acids.

This chain uses TRBV5-1 with TRBJ2-7; no clear D. The CDR3 is 15 residues long. Per the germline V gene, CDR1 is SGHRS and CDR2 is YFSETQ. Trimming removed 2 bases from V and 0 bases from J, with 12 bases in between. CDR3 DNA: TGCGCCAGCAGCTTTCTCCTCTCTCCCTCCTACGAGCAGTACTTC. Translating it yields CASSFLLSPSYEQYF.

Of note for this clonotype: A read error may be the cause here, since a much bigger clone is one base away. The chain is built from TRBV7-6 and TRBJ1-1; unclear D gene. The V and J ends lost 5 bases and 10 bases respectively, with 17 bases between them. This CDR3 has 13 amino acids. The germline V gene has CDR1 SGHVS and CDR2 FNYEAQ. The CDR3 DNA is TGTGCCAGCAGCCCGATCACGAACTCTGTAGCTTTCTTT. It specifies CASSPITNSVAFF.

This clonotype showed up many times. The gene calls are TRBV30 and TRBJ1-1; D is possibly TRBD1 (5 bases). The CDR3 totals 13 residues. Trimming pared 5 bases from V and 0 bases from J, leaving 10 bases between. From germline, CDR1 is GTSNPN and CDR2 SVGIG (reference sequence). The CDR3 protein is CAWEGLMNTEAFF. The CDR3 DNA is TGTGCCTGGGAGGGGCTGATGAACACTGAAGCTTTCTTT.

This clonotype was seen once. The chain uses TRBV6-2 or TRBV6-3 and TRBJ2-1, with TRBD1 identical over 10 bases. V shed 6 bases, J shed 3 bases, and the junction held 11 bases outside the gene matches. The CDR3 extends over 17 amino acids. Germline V gives CDR1 MNHEY, CDR2 SVGEGT. In nucleotides, the CDR3 is TGTGCCAGCAGAATACCCCCGGGACAGGGGTTCTACAATGAGCAGTTCTTC. Its translation: CASRIPPGQGFYNEQFF.

The chain employs TRBV12-3 or TRBV12-4 and TRBJ2-1; D gene unclear. The CDR3 has 14 residues. V lost 5 bases and J lost 5, with 13 bases in between. This CDR3 is CASSPLGPHNEQFF. The DNA for the CDR3 is TGTGCCAGCAGTCCCTTAGGACCCCACAATGAGCAGTTCTTC.

This chain connects TRBV5-1 to TRBJ1-3, with D perhaps matching TRBD1 (5 bases). In germline, CDR1 is SGHRS, CDR2 YFSETQ. CDR3 length equals 16 residues. V was pared by 4 bases and J by 2 bases, with 16 bases between. The CDR3 here is CASSAVPWGPGNTIYF. In nucleotides, the CDR3 is TGCGCCAGCAGCGCGGTCCCCTGGGGACCTGGAAACACCATATATTTT.

This clonotype occurred once. At one boundary the junction diverges from the germline segment, which might be a read error. The chain has TRBV27 and TRBJ2-7; a weak D match, TRBD2 (5 bases). Per the germline V gene, CDR1 is MNHEY and CDR2 is SMNVEV (reference sequence). The CDR3 length is 15 residues. Here the CDR3 reads CASRLYQNGPGEQYF. In DNA form, the CDR3 reads TGTGCCAGCAGGTTATATCAGAACGGTCCGGGGGAGCAGTACTTC.